This T cell receptor beta chain was recovered during a study of blood T cell repertoires in COVID-19. Germline CDR1 and CDR2: SGHRS and YFSETQ. V gave up 0 bases and J gave up 6 bases; unmatched junction bases: 9. The CDR3 consists of 16 residues. This clone has only one observation. Original analysis: Estimates of nucleated cell counts were drawn from the amplification of reference gene primers. The method was immunoSEQ multiplex PCR; TCRdb's version includes in-frame clones alone and lacks a portion of them. For V, J and clone size, that table is used; D and trimming come from the DNA. The sample has about 400,000 clones, 86% seen once.

The sample was peripheral blood. The chain employs TRBV5-1 and TRBJ1-1; 9 nucleotides line up with TRBD1. This receptor was taken from a woman in her twenties or thirties with active or convalescent COVID-19. In DNA, the CDR3 is TGCGCCAGCAGCTTGGAAAGGCGGGGACAGGGTGCTGAAGCTTTCTTT. This translates into CASSLERRGQGAEAFF.